The clone carrying this T cell receptor (beta chain) showed up just a few times. The sample is drawn from a study of spatial heterogeneity in lung cancer. Study-wide context: An average of more than ten raw reads was observed per unique TCR and UMI combination.

Unique molecular identifiers, one per molecule, were present on every TCR cDNA molecule. TCRdb reprocessed the 5' RACE reads with MiXCR, giving one entry per CDR3 protein. Of some 78,000 distinct CDR3 sequences listed, 7% to 9% were seen once; the top ten hold 6.8%. Germline CDR1 and CDR2: SGHTA and FQGNSA. The CDR3 has 15 residues. V was trimmed by 2 bases and J by 5 bases, leaving 13 bases between them. Documented time point: sample taken at primary tumor resection. A total of under 80 untreated early-stage non-small cell lung cancer patients served as donors. Sequencing of whole RNA from tumor, nontumor lung or frozen PBMC involved no sorting.

Sequencing was performed on PBMCs, taken at surgery. This chain links TRBV7-2 with TRBJ2-1; the D is unclear. The source of this sequence is a male donor with early-stage non-small cell lung cancer. CDR3 loop: CASSLYRLDNNEQFF. The CDR3 DNA is TGTGCCAGCAGCTTATATCGCCTAGACAACAATGAGCAGTTCTTC.